Below, 16 T cell receptor beta chains from the same sample are listed, as sequenced in a study of T-cell reconstitution after alpha-beta-depleted transplantation in children. Unique molecular identifiers were incorporated into the prepared TCRbeta library. TCRdb reprocessed the PCR reads with MiXCR, giving one entry per CDR3 protein. The table includes 900,000 or so distinct CDR3 sequences, roughly 15% detected once. Material: PBMCs, mostly from graft donor cells, obtained 360 days after TCRalphabeta/CD19-depleted stem cell transplant. The receptors come from a male patient between 5 and 17 years old who had a stem cell transplant for acute lymphoblastic leukemia, so the T cells may come from the graft donor.

The chain uses TRBV7-3 and TRBJ2-2, with D perhaps TRBD2 (6 bases). The ends were cut back, 5 bases at V and 0 bases at J, with 13 bases in the middle. From germline, CDR1 is SGHTA and CDR2 FQGTGA. The CDR3 extends over 16 amino acids. The CDR3 is CASSRDSFANTGELFF. CDR3 coding DNA: TGTGCCAGCAGCAGGGACTCGTTCGCGAACACCGGGGAGCTGTTTTTT.

The J gene is TRBJ2-2, the V gene TRBV5-1; no definite D call. The V and J ends lost 1 base and 3 bases respectively, with 10 bases between them. The CDR3 spans 15 residues. Germline CDR1 SGHRS, CDR2 YFSETQ. CDR3 loop: CASSLSQTYTGELFF. The CDR3 DNA sequence: TGCGCCAGCAGCTTGTCGCAGACATACACCGGGGAGCTGTTTTTT. The full variable domain, with the rest looked up from reference TRBV5-1 and TRBJ2-2, is KAGVTQTPRYLIKTRGQQVTLSCSPISGHRSVSWYQQTPGQGLQFLFEYFSETQRNKGNFPGRFSGRQFSNSRSEMNVSTLELGDSALYLCASSLSQTYTGELFFGEGSRLTVL.

This clonotype was seen at least ten times. The junction departs from germline at one end; a sequencing error may be responsible. This chain connects TRBV5-1 to TRBJ2-1; 7 bases map to TRBD2. CDR3 length: 15 amino acids. CDR1 and CDR2 from the germline V gene are SGHRS and YFSETQ. CDR3 DNA sequence: TGTGCCAGCAGCTTGCCTAGCGGCTCCTACAATGAGCAGTTCTTC. This sequence encodes CASSLPSGSYNEQFF.

The chain uses TRBV18 and TRBJ1-1; tentative D call: TRBD1 (5 bases). The CDR3 is 15 amino acids. CDR1 and CDR2 from the germline V gene are KGHSH and LQKENI. Deletions cut 2 bases from V and 4 bases from J, with 14 bases between. This CDR3 reads CASSPDSGRVTEAFF. The CDR3 region has the DNA TGTGCCAGCTCACCAGACAGTGGAAGGGTCACTGAAGCTTTCTTT.

The chain carries TRBV12-3 or TRBV12-4 and TRBJ2-7, with D uncertain. The CDR3 is 12 residues long. Trimming cost V 3 bases and J 2 bases, with 5 bases left between them. CDR3 amino acids: CASSFQAYEQYF. CDR3 DNA sequence: TGTGCCAGCAGTTTCCAGGCCTACGAGCAGTACTTC.

The sample holds a few counts of this clonotype. The chain couples TRBV6-1 to TRBJ2-1; D unresolved. Germline CDR1 is MNHNS and CDR2 is SASEGT. V was shortened by 0 bases and J by 3 bases, with 6 bases between the two germline ends. The CDR3 runs to 14 residues. CDR3 residues: CASSEAWVYNEQFF. DNA for the CDR3: TGTGCCAGCAGTGAAGCCTGGGTCTACAATGAGCAGTTCTTC.

This clonotype was seen at least ten times. CDR3 sequence reads: CASSYSASGSYNEQFF. CDR3 bases: TGTGCCAGCAGTTACTCGGCTAGCGGGTCCTACAATGAGCAGTTCTTC. The rearrangement uses TRBV6-5 and TRBJ2-1; 8 bases agree with TRBD2. V trimming: 0 bases; J trimming: 1 base; junction bases outside the gene matches: 2. CDR1 and CDR2 (germline): MNHEY, SVGAGI. The CDR3 spans 16 residues.

This clonotype was counted a few times. V gene TRBV7-9 combines with J gene TRBJ2-1, with 10 bases lining up with TRBD2. Germline V CDR1 and CDR2: SEHNR, FQNEAQ (reference sequence). V trimming: 5 bases; J trimming: 8 bases; junction bases outside the gene matches: 6. The CDR3 totals 14 residues. The CDR3 spells CASSRASGSHEQFF. Here the CDR3 DNA reads TGTGCCAGCAGCAGGGCTAGCGGGAGTCATGAGCAGTTCTTC.

This clonotype was observed a few times. The rearrangement joins TRBV5-1 to TRBJ2-7, with D possibly called TRBD1 or TRBD2 (5 bases each). Germline values: CDR1 SGHRS, CDR2 YFSETQ. Trimming removed 1 base from V and 2 bases from J, with 13 bases in between. This CDR3 region has 15 residues. CDR3 protein: CASSLRDGTPYEQYF. The CDR3 DNA reads TGCGCCAGCAGCTTGCGGGACGGAACACCCTACGAGCAGTACTTC.

This clonotype was counted a few times. This chain joins TRBV6-5 and TRBJ2-7, with TRBD2 matching 10 bases. The length of the CDR3 is 17 residues. Trimming cost V 4 bases and J 4 bases; bases outside gene matches: 13. From germline, CDR1 is MNHEY and CDR2 SVGAGI. The CDR3 DNA sequence: TGTGCCAGCAGTTCCTTAGCGGGAGGCCCATCTACTTACGAGCAGTACTTC. Its translation is CASSSLAGGPSTYEQYF.

A few counts support this clonotype. The chain couples TRBV3-1 to TRBJ2-6; TRBD1 or TRBD2 may be the D gene (5 bases each). Germline CDR1 LGHDT, CDR2 YNNKEL (reference sequence). The length of the CDR3 is 19 residues. V lost 3 bases and J 0 bases, leaving 18 bases between the germline ends. CDR3: CASSHLRTRDYSGANVLTF. As DNA, the CDR3 is TGTGCCAGCAGCCACTTAAGGACACGGGATTACTCTGGGGCCAACGTCCTGACTTTC.

The CDR3 coding sequence is TGTGCCACCAGACCGTTCGGGAGGGAAACAGATACGCAGTATTTT. The encoded protein is CATRPFGRETDTQYF. J is TRBJ2-3 and V is TRBV15; 8 nucleotides align to TRBD2. Germline lookup yields CDR1 LNHNV and CDR2 YYDKDF (reference sequence). With 6 bases clipped from V and 3 bases from J, the junction kept 8 bases outside the gene matches. The CDR3 spans 15 residues.

The rearrangement joins TRBV6-2 or TRBV6-3 to TRBJ1-1; D is unresolved. Trimming removed 4 bases at V and 1 base at J, with 10 bases between. The CDR3 is made up of 14 amino acids. Germline assignment: CDR1 MNHEY and CDR2 SVGEGT. This chain's CDR3 is CASSLSRRNTEAFF. CDR3 sequence (DNA): TGTGCCAGCAGTTTATCCAGACGGAACACTGAAGCTTTCTTT.

In regard to this clonotype: One junction end disagrees with the germline gene, perhaps due to a read error. J is TRBJ2-5 and V is TRBV5-1, with D unresolved. Per germline, CDR1 SGHRS and CDR2 YFSETQ. This CDR3 comprises 15 residues. CDR3 protein: CASSFSNRWAETLYF. CDR3 coding DNA: TGCGCCAGCAGCTTTTCGAATCGGTGGGCGGAGACCCTGTACTTC.

V usage is TRBV19 and J usage is TRBJ2-3; 10 nucleotides align to TRBD2. Trimming took 10 bases from V and 6 from J; bases not matched to a gene: 10. The CDR3 spans 14 residues. CDR1 LNHDA and CDR2 SQIVND come from the germline V gene (reference sequence). In DNA, the CDR3 is TGTGCCACCCGCGGCCTAGCGGGAGCGGATACGCAGTATTTT. Protein sequence: CATRGLAGADTQYF.

For this clonotype: At one end the junction does not follow the germline gene, possibly because of a read error. The J gene is TRBJ1-5, the V gene TRBV15, with 11 nucleotides matching TRBD1. Germline CDR1 is LNHNV and CDR2 is YYDKDF (reference sequence). The CDR3 has 15 residues. This CDR3 reads CATSREDRGPQPLHF. CDR3 nucleotide sequence: TGTGCCACCAGCAGAGAGGACAGGGGGCCCCAGCCCCTGCATTTT.